This T cell receptor (beta chain) originates from a study of shared clonotypes between healthy human individuals. About this clone itself: The sample contains more than one DNA sequence encoding this CDR3.

Trimming removed 0 bases from V and 3 bases from J, with 6 bases in between. This CDR3 contains 13 residues. Germline CDR1 GTSNPN, CDR2 SVGIG (reference sequence). The data were produced by immunoSEQ multiplex PCR, yet TCRdb's version contains in-frame clones alone and is incomplete. Seen here are 850,000 to 1,200,000 clones, about 76% observed once, and the top ten hold 1.4% to 1.5%. The sample comprised memory CD4+ T cells sorted from blood. Noted subset: CD45RA-negative fraction. V is TRBV30 and J is TRBJ1-3, with D hard to call. The origin of this receptor is a man between 18 and 29 years old in good health. The DNA of the CDR3 is TGTGCCTGGAGTGTTGGGCTTGGAAACACCATATATTTT. Amino acids: CAWSVGLGNTIYF.